A selection of T cell receptor beta chains follows, all from one sample in a study of T cell repertoires in cytomegalovirus infection. Via MiXCR, TCRdb re-called the reads, giving one row per CDR3 protein. The sample yields a few hundred thousand distinct CDR3 sequences, around a tenth seen once. The sample consisted of PBMCs. The receptors derive from a human donor in good health (CMV status not recorded). Some clones in this sample may be carry-over from other donors' samples. Each CDR3 is given with its conserved first and last residue. D genes are given only for firm matches. The size entry is marked missing in some rows and otherwise reads once, few, many or a size class.

D	J	V	size	CDR3	DNA
.	TRBJ1-6	TRBV11-2	.	CASSLVAGTNSPLHF	TGTGCCAGCAGCTTAGTGGCAGGGACTAATTCACCCCTCCACTTT
TRBD1	TRBJ1-5	TRBV20-1	.	CSARLIQGAIGQPQHF	TGCAGTGCTAGGCTCATACAGGGGGCGATCGGTCAGCCCCAGCATTTT
.	TRBJ1-1	TRBV27	many	CASSPVGVWGAFF	TGTGCCAGCAGCCCGGTGGGGGTTTGGGGGGCTTTCTTT
TRBD1	TRBJ1-1	TRBV6-1	few	CASSPRTGGATEAFF	TGTGCCAGCAGTCCCAGGACAGGGGGCGCGACTGAAGCTTTCTTT
.	TRBJ1-1	TRBV20-1	few	CSASQESAEAFF	TGCAGTGCTTCTCAGGAGTCGGCTGAAGCTTTCTTT
.	TRBJ1-6	TRBV6-5	.	CASSYEKNSPLHF	TGTGCCAGCAGTTACGAAAAAAATTCACCCCTCCACTTT
.	TRBJ2-5	TRBV7-2	many	CASSLLSWGTFEETQYF	TGTGCCAGCAGCTTACTTTCCTGGGGCACGTTTGAAGAGACCCAGTACTTC
TRBD2	TRBJ2-3	TRBV6-1	many	CASSEPGGSGRKDTQYF	TGTGCCAGCAGTGAACCCGGCGGTAGCGGGAGAAAGGATACGCAGTATTTT
TRBD1	TRBJ1-5	TRBV19	many	CASSIGDSRSRQPQHF	TGTGCCAGTAGTATAGGGGACAGTAGATCTCGGCAGCCCCAGCATTTT
TRBD1	TRBJ1-3	TRBV5-1	few	CASSTGQISSGNTIYF	TGCGCCAGCAGCACGGGACAGATCTCCTCTGGAAACACCATATATTTT
TRBD1	TRBJ1-1	TRBV28	many	CASSVPDRVVTEAFF	TGTGCCAGCAGCGTACCAGACAGGGTAGTCACTGAAGCTTTCTTT
TRBD1	TRBJ2-1	TRBV7-3	many	CASSSQGAGEQFF	TGTGCCAGCAGTTCTCAGGGGGCAGGTGAGCAGTTCTTC
TRBD2	TRBJ2-3	TRBV6-2/TRBV6-3	few	CASSYEAGGRTDTQYF	TGTGCCAGCAGTTACGAGGCGGGGGGTCGCACAGATACGCAGTATTTT
TRBD2	TRBJ2-3	TRBV29-1	many	CSVDASGRPSTDTQYF	TGCAGCGTTGACGCTAGCGGGAGGCCTAGCACAGATACGCAGTATTTT
.	TRBJ1-1	TRBV27	.	CASSITGTVSEAFF	TGTGCCAGCAGTATAACAGGGACCGTTTCTGAAGCTTTCTTT
.	TRBJ2-7	TRBV28	.	CASSLGGEIYEQYF	TGTGCCAGCAGTTTAGGGGGCGAAATATACGAGCAGTACTTC